This T cell receptor (beta chain) comes out of a study of human T cells and chemical hapten exposure. The CDR3 covers 15 residues. CDR1 SGHTA and CDR2 FQGNSA come from the germline V gene. Between the trimmed V and J ends, which lost 2 bases and 0 bases, there was a span of 9 bases. TCRdb re-called the RACE reads through MiXCR, storing one row per CDR3 protein. The profile shows 180,000 or so distinct CDR3 sequences, roughly 15% of them singletons. This clonotype has a count of ten or more. Indicated time point: patch test 1, 2 weeks after DPC sensitization. Treatment meaning: therapeutic diphenylcyclopropenone sensitization with weekly scalp DPC.

This chain connects TRBV7-2 to TRBJ2-3, with D uncertain. The sequencing used whole blood, collected in connection with sensitization to the hapten diphenylcyclopropenone (DPC). The source of this sequence is a woman in her 30s with alopecia areata. Some clones in this sample may be carry-over from other donors' samples. DNA of the CDR3: TGTGCCAGCAGCTTAAATTCCCTTAGCACAGATACGCAGTATTTT. It is translated as CASSLNSLSTDTQYF.